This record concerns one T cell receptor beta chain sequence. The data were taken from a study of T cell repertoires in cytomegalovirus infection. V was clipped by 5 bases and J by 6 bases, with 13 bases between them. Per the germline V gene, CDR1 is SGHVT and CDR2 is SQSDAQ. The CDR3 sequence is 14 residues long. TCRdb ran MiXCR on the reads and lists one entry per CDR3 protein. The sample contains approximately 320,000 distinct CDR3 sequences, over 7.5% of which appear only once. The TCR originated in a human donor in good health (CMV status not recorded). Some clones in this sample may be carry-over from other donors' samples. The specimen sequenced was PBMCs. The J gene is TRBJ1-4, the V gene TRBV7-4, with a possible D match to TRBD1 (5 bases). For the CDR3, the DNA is TGTGCCAGCAGCCCCGGGACTTTAGATGAAAAACTGTTTTTT. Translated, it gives CASSPGTLDEKLFF.